One and the same sample provided the 32 T cell receptor beta chains below, sequenced in a study of naive and memory T cell subsets. Two oligonucleotides, mixed equimolar, formed the beta constant-region primer covering TRBC1 and TRBC2. Four rounds of PCR amplified the ligated cDNA using nested alpha and beta constant-region primers plus SP2. TCRdb itself ran the UMI-ligation and nested PCR reads through MiXCR, one entry per CDR3 protein. The table records some 110,000 distinct CDR3 sequences, around a third of them present only once. Sequencing input: central memory CD4+ T cells from blood. These receptors were obtained from a human donor in good health.

Only a few counts were recorded for this clonotype. V and J are TRBV11-3 and TRBJ1-6, with no clear D. Trimming shortened V by 2 bases and J by 5 bases, and 7 bases separated the two germline ends. This CDR3 has 14 residues. Germline-derived CDR1 and CDR2 are SGHNT and YENEEA. The CDR3 spells CASSLHGDNSPLHF. CDR3 DNA sequence: TGTGCCAGCAGCTTACACGGGGATAATTCACCCCTCCACTTT.

Details on this clonotype: The missing conserved phenylalanine or tryptophan at the end of this CDR3 makes a read error likely. The rearrangement uses TRBV18 and TRBJ1-1; 11 bases fit TRBD1. The V and J ends lost 3 bases and 4 bases, in that order; junction bases with no gene match: 4. CDR3 size: 15 residues. Germline-derived CDR1 and CDR2 are KGHSH and LQKENI. CDR3 loop: CASSPSGTGGTEAFV. As DNA, the CDR3 is TGTGCCAGCTCACCTTCCGGGACAGGGGGCACTGAAGCTTTCGTT.

This clonotype was found a few times. This chain links TRBV9 with TRBJ2-1; 11 positions match TRBD2. Trimming cost V 1 base and J 4 bases; bases outside gene matches: 1. This CDR3 region has 15 residues. The germline V gene has CDR1 SGDLS and CDR2 YYNGEE. The CDR3 bases are TGTGCCAGCAGCGTAACTAGCGGGAGTTACAATGAGCAGTTCTTC. Translating gives CASSVTSGSYNEQFF.

This sequence joins TRBV27 and TRBJ1-1, with D perhaps TRBD1 (6 bases). The CDR3 loop spans 14 amino acids. Germline V gene data show CDR1 as MNHEY and CDR2 as SMNVEV (reference sequence). Trimming cost V 8 bases and J 2 bases, with 15 bases left between them. CDR3 sequence (DNA): TGTGCCAGCCGGGGGGGCCCCTACAACACTGAAGCTTTCTTT. This gives the protein CASRGGPYNTEAFF.

V and J are TRBV7-2 and TRBJ2-1, with D possibly TRBD1 on 6 matching bases. The CDR3 contains 16 residues. The V end was cut by 7 bases, the J end by 0 bases, with 16 bases between. The V gene's germline CDR1 is SGHTA and CDR2 FQGNSA. The CDR3 region is CASILTGPSSYNEQFF. DNA of the CDR3: TGTGCCAGCATCCTGACAGGCCCCTCCTCCTACAATGAGCAGTTCTTC.

The chain links TRBV18 to TRBJ1-6; D gene unclear. Germline assignment: CDR1 KGHSH and CDR2 LQKENI. There are 14 residues in the CDR3. The V end lost 3 bases, the J end lost 6 bases, and 9 bases lay between the germline ends. In nucleotides, the CDR3 is TGTGCCAGCTCACCCTCGACAAGTAATTCACCCCTCCACTTT. Its translation is CASSPSTSNSPLHF.

In its sample, this clonotype was seen a few times. This rearrangement joins TRBV3-1 to TRBJ2-7; 9 nucleotides align to TRBD2. Germline trimming cut 4 bases from V and 2 bases from J; bases unmatched to any gene: 6. There are 15 residues in the CDR3. Germline CDR1 reads LGHDT; CDR2 reads YNNKEL (reference sequence). The CDR3 sequence: CASSRGTSSTYEQYF. DNA for the CDR3: TGTGCCAGCAGCCGCGGGACTAGCAGTACCTACGAGCAGTACTTC.

This clonotype was recorded a few times. CDR3 in amino acids: CSAREGRGQRSPLHF. In DNA, the CDR3 is TGCAGTGCTAGAGAGGGCAGGGGACAACGATCACCCCTCCACTTT. The rearrangement uses TRBV20-1 and TRBJ1-6, with D tentatively TRBD1 (6 bases). CDR1 and CDR2 (germline): DFQATT, SNEGSKA (reference sequence). CDR3 length: 15 amino acids. V was trimmed by 0 bases and J by 10 bases, leaving 16 bases between them.

This clonotype has more than one count but fewer than ten. This chain uses TRBV20-1 with TRBJ2-5; D not resolved. V dropped 4 bases and J dropped 2 bases, with 5 bases sitting between them. Germline V gene sequence: CDR1 DFQATT, CDR2 SNEGSKA (reference sequence). This CDR3 has 11 residues. The CDR3 loop is CSANSQETQYF. CDR3 nucleotides: TGCAGTGCTAATTCACAAGAGACCCAGTACTTC.

The genes are TRBV7-2 and TRBJ2-7; the match to TRBD1 covers 9 bases. This CDR3 has 15 residues. Trimming at V came to 2 bases and at J to 2 bases, leaving 4 bases not matched to a gene. The germline CDR1 and CDR2 sequences are SGHTA and FQGNSA. CDR3 in amino acids: CASSLFGTGPYEQYF. CDR3 nucleotide sequence: TGTGCCAGCAGCTTATTTGGGACAGGGCCCTACGAGCAGTACTTC.

The chain recombines TRBV28 with TRBJ2-6; D gene unclear. CDR3 length: 14 amino acids. V was trimmed by 6 bases and J by 0 bases, leaving 6 bases between them. The germline V gene has CDR1 MDHEN and CDR2 SYDVKM. Here the CDR3 DNA reads TGTGCCAGCAGACAGCGCTCTGGGGCCAACGTCCTGACTTTC. It is translated as CASRQRSGANVLTF.

The J gene is TRBJ2-5, the V gene TRBV2; 8 bases are shared with TRBD2. The CDR3 totals 16 residues. J lost 0 bases, V lost 5 bases, and 8 bases had no gene match. CDR1 is SNHLY and CDR2 is FYNNEI in the germline V gene. The CDR3 nucleotides are TGTGCCAGCAGTTCCCGGGTAGCGGGGAACCAAGAGACCCAGTACTTC. Amino acids: CASSSRVAGNQETQYF.

The chain combines TRBV19 with TRBJ2-3; possible D gene TRBD1, 5 bases. CDR1 is LNHDA and CDR2 is SQIVND in the germline V gene (reference sequence). The CDR3 loop spans 13 amino acids. V was clipped by 10 bases and J by 4 bases, with 15 bases between them. CDR3 DNA sequence: TGTGCCACCTCAGGGAAGGCCGCAGATACGCAGTATTTT. This encodes CATSGKAADTQYF. The whole variable domain, remainder taken from reference TRBV19 and TRBJ2-3, is DGGITQSPKYLFRKEGQNVTLSCEQNLNHDAMYWYRQDPGQGLRLIYYSQIVNDFQKGDIAEGYSVSREKKESFPLTVTSAQKNPTAFYLCATSGKAADTQYFGPGTRLTVL.

This clonotype showed up just a few times. The rearrangement uses TRBV5-6 and TRBJ2-3, with TRBD2 matching over 10 bases. Trimming took 0 bases from V and 8 from J; bases not matched to a gene: 9. From germline, CDR1 is SGHDT and CDR2 YYEEEE. CDR3 length equals 16 residues. The DNA of the CDR3 is TGTGCCAGCAGCTTGGTTCCTAGCGGGAGATTAGCTACGCAGTATTTT. Translation gives CASSLVPSGRLATQYF.

This chain connects TRBV5-1 to TRBJ1-1; maybe TRBD1 (6 bases). The germline V gene encodes CDR1 SGHRS and CDR2 YFSETQ. V was trimmed by 2 bases and J by 4 bases, leaving 9 bases between them. This CDR3 comprises 13 residues. The CDR3 is CASSFNRVTEAFF. The CDR3 nucleotides read TGCGCCAGCAGCTTTAACAGGGTCACTGAAGCTTTCTTT.

The chain recombines TRBV5-1 with TRBJ1-3; D gene ambiguous. The germline CDR1 and CDR2 sequences are SGHRS and YFSETQ. This CDR3 region has 17 residues. Trimming shortened V by 4 bases and J by 0 bases, and 17 bases separated the two germline ends. CDR3 loop: CASSPGRGFFSGNTIYF. CDR3 coding DNA: TGCGCCAGCAGCCCAGGACGGGGATTCTTCTCTGGAAACACCATATATTTT.

The rearrangement links TRBV10-3 to TRBJ1-1; TRBD1 matches 7 bases. V gave up 6 bases and J gave up 8 bases; unmatched junction bases: 3. CDR1 ENHRY and CDR2 SYGVKD come from the germline V gene. This CDR3 comprises 11 residues. CDR3 protein: CAIREDREAFF. CDR3 DNA sequence: TGTGCCATCAGAGAGGACAGGGAAGCTTTCTTT.

The rearrangement uses TRBV12-3 or TRBV12-4 and TRBJ2-1; 8 positions match TRBD2. V lost 5 bases, J lost 9 bases, and 9 bases stayed unmatched. The CDR3 runs to 14 residues. The CDR3 sequence: CASSPDGRASEQFF. In nucleotides, the CDR3 is TGTGCCAGCAGTCCGGACGGGAGGGCCAGTGAGCAGTTCTTC.

The chain employs TRBV5-5 and TRBJ2-7, with a weak D call TRBD2 (5 bases). Germline V lookup: CDR1 SGHKS, CDR2 YYEKEE (reference sequence). The length of the CDR3 is 12 residues. The V and J ends lost 7 bases and 3 bases respectively, with 11 bases between them. The CDR3 loop is CASLGRDYEQYF. CDR3 coding DNA: TGTGCCAGCCTCGGACGGGACTACGAGCAGTACTTC.

This clonotype was detected a few times. The rearrangement joins TRBV7-2 to TRBJ2-5; 10 bases map to TRBD2. This CDR3 has 15 residues. Per the germline V gene, CDR1 is SGHTA and CDR2 is FQGNSA. Germline trimming cut 5 bases from V and 5 bases from J; bases unmatched to any gene: 8. In DNA form, the CDR3 reads TGTGCCAGCAGCCACAGCGGGAGGGCGGATGAGACCCAGTACTTC. Its protein is CASSHSGRADETQYF.

The chain couples TRBV29-1 to TRBJ1-4; 9 bases match TRBD1. CDR1 is SQVTM and CDR2 is ANQGSEA in the germline V gene. The CDR3 has 13 amino acids. The V and J ends lost 7 bases and 7 bases, in that order; junction bases with no gene match: 7. This CDR3 reads CSGRQGVSEKLFF. The CDR3, as DNA: TGCAGCGGAAGACAGGGGGTTTCTGAAAAACTGTTTTTT.

The chain links TRBV7-9 to TRBJ2-5; possible D gene TRBD1, 5 bases. Deletions cut 1 base from V and 1 base from J, with 13 bases between. Germline V lookup: CDR1 SEHNR, CDR2 FQNEAQ (reference sequence). The CDR3 length is 16 residues. CDR3 residues: CASSLGFIGVQETQYF. The DNA of the CDR3 is TGTGCCAGCAGCTTAGGTTTCATAGGGGTCCAAGAGACCCAGTACTTC.

CDR3 DNA: TGTGCCAGCAGTTTGGGGGGCGCAAACACCGGGGAGCTGTTTTTT. Protein sequence: CASSLGGANTGELFF. V gene TRBV6-5 combines with J gene TRBJ2-2; tentatively, D is TRBD1 or TRBD2 (6 bases each). Germline CDR1 is MNHEY and CDR2 is SVGAGI. V lost 4 bases to trimming and J lost 2 bases, with 11 bases between them. CDR3 length: 15 residues.

This clonotype was detected only a few times. This chain joins TRBV21-1 and TRBJ2-7; TRBD1 was called by the table and not checked on the DNA. TRBV21-1 is annotated as a pseudogene. The CDR3 has 17 residues. The CDR3 sequence: CASSKAPSHRHPYEQYF. CDR3 bases: TGTGCCAGCAGCAAAGCTCCGTCCCACAGGCACCCCTACGAGCAGTACTTC.

The genes are TRBV6-5 and TRBJ2-5; 12 nucleotides align to TRBD2. The V gene end was trimmed by 1 base and the J gene end by 5 bases; junction bases not matched to a gene: 5. The CDR3 length is 16 residues. The germline CDR1 and CDR2 sequences are MNHEY and SVGAGI. The CDR3 DNA sequence: TGTGCCAGCAGTTACTTAGCTAGCGGGAGGGGGGAGACCCAGTACTTC. It is translated as CASSYLASGRGETQYF.

V and J are TRBV7-9 and TRBJ2-2; 8 bases fit TRBD1. The V and J ends lost 3 bases and 6 bases, in that order; junction bases with no gene match: 9. The CDR3 extends over 16 amino acids. CDR1 is SEHNR and CDR2 is FQNEAQ in the germline V gene (reference sequence). The CDR3 spells CASSFKTGGSAGELFF. CDR3 coding DNA: TGTGCCAGCAGCTTCAAAACAGGGGGATCGGCCGGGGAGCTGTTTTTT.

This clonotype was seen only a few times. The DNA of the CDR3 is TGCGCCAGCAGCCCTATAGCAGCCTGGGAACAGTACTTC. Amino acid sequence: CASSPIAAWEQYF. The chain is built from TRBV10-2 and TRBJ2-7; D is unresolved. Germline assignment: CDR1 WSHSY and CDR2 SAAADI. CDR3 length: 13 amino acids. V was cut by 6 bases and J by 10 bases, with 19 bases left in between.

With regard to this clonotype: Relative to the germline gene, one junction end is altered; a read error may explain this. The chain recombines TRBV6-5 with TRBJ2-7, with a weak D call TRBD1 (6 bases). The CDR3 totals 14 residues. Germline-derived CDR1 and CDR2 are MNHEY and SVGAGI. The CDR3 bases are TGTGCCAGCAGGTGGACAGCGAGCTCCTGCGAGCAGTACTTC. Protein: CASRWTASSCEQYF.

The chain uses TRBV5-1 and TRBJ1-5; TRBD1 might be the D (6 bases). Trimming removed 4 bases from V and 5 bases from J, with 13 bases in between. Looked up from germline, CDR1 is SGHRS and CDR2 is YFSETQ. CDR3 length: 14 amino acids. CDR3 DNA sequence: TGCGCCAGCAGCCCGGACAGTATGGATCAGCCCCAGCATTTT. It codes for CASSPDSMDQPQHF. The whole variable domain, filled in from reference TRBV5-1 and TRBJ1-5, reads KAGVTQTPRYLIKTRGQQVTLSCSPISGHRSVSWYQQTPGQGLQFLFEYFSETQRNKGNFPGRFSGRQFSNSRSEMNVSTLELGDSALYLCASSPDSMDQPQHFGDGTRLSIL.

This clonotype appeared a few times. This chain joins TRBV3-1 and TRBJ2-1; D perhaps matches TRBD1 (5 bases). Trimming cost V 4 bases and J 7 bases, with 14 bases left between them. The CDR3 length is 14 residues. Germline loops: CDR1 LGHDT, CDR2 YNNKEL (reference sequence). CDR3 sequence (DNA): TGTGCCAGCAGCCCACAGGCCCTTCGGAATGAGCAGTTCTTC. Its translation is CASSPQALRNEQFF.

The gene calls are TRBV10-2 and TRBJ2-7; D call uncertain. This CDR3 is built from 15 residues. Germline V gene lookup returns CDR1 WSHSY and CDR2 SAAADI. V was shortened by 4 bases and J by 2 bases, with 15 bases between the two germline ends. CDR3 residues: CASSGATSYTYEQYF. DNA of the CDR3: TGCGCCAGCAGTGGGGCTACAAGTTATACCTACGAGCAGTACTTC.

This chain joins TRBV23-1 and TRBJ2-4; D gene uncertain. TRBV23-1 counts as an open reading frame of uncertain function. CDR3 length equals 14 residues. Deletions cut 0 bases from V and 0 bases from J, with 3 bases between. The CDR3 sequence: CASSQSLAKNIQYF. CDR3 sequence (DNA): TGCGCCAGCAGTCAATCCTTAGCCAAAAACATTCAGTACTTC.